This TCR beta chain was retrieved from a study of Tregs in tolerant kidney transplant recipients (dated by TCRdb to 2018 to 2020). Study-wide context: The study used TCRbeta sequencing to identify donor-specific regulatory T cells before combined kidney and bone marrow transplantation, then tracked those cells after transplant. TCRbeta repertoire sequencing was used in 3 healthy controls to compare several methods for expanding Tregs specific for an allogeneic donor. Results the study describes overall, beyond this receptor: Because only a small number of patients were included, the study had limitations, and the results will need to be validated in larger populations as well as under other immunosuppression protocols. Biological reproducibility was not directly assessed, although technical replication error appeared to be minimal. The most biologically relevant and donor-specific TCRbeta repertoire appeared to be identified by expanding Tregs with activated donor B cells.

The CDR3 sequence holds 16 residues, the cysteine and phenylalanine included. Kept here is only the CDR3 DNA, which spans 48 bases and is read in frame from base 1. The germline V gene encodes CDR1 SGDLS and CDR2 YYNGEE. At the junction V is shortened by 2 bases and J by 1 base, with 14 bases in between. Genomic DNA was extracted from sorted cells with the QIAGEN DNeasy Blood and Tissue Kit for TCRbeta CDR3 sequencing. High-throughput TCRbeta CDR3 sequencing, including PCR amplification with bias correction and internal controls, was performed commercially through immunoSEQ. Concerning the study's data processing: Unique productive TCRbeta sequences were defined by CDR3 nucleotide sequence when primers matched and otherwise by CDR3 amino acid sequence together with Vbeta and Jbeta genes. To correct for sorting error, sequences found in more than one sorted population at a frequency ratio of 2:1 or less were discarded, and the remaining shared sequences were assigned to the population with the higher frequency. Sequences were defined as donor-reactive when expanded at least 5-fold in CFSE-low cells versus unstimulated cells and present at a frequency of at least 0.01% in CFSE-low cells. Repertoire divergence was quantified by Jensen-Shannon divergence using the top 100 TCRbeta sequences ranked by frequency. For any sample with multiple sequencing runs, sorting error was corrected in each run separately before the runs were pooled. Not all clones reach the TCRdb copy of this immuneACCESS table, which keeps in-frame sequences only. Checked studies attribute under half of the gap to unresolved V genes and leave the rest unexplained. V, J and clone size are taken as reported in that table, and D and trimming were inferred from the DNA itself. For this sample there are about 240,000 clones; more than 65% appear just once. 0.55% to 0.65% of the sample is in the top ten clones.

Unstimulated Tregs (CD4+CD25+CD127-), CD4+ non-Tregs (CD4+CD25-), CD4 and CD8 cells were FACS-sorted from thawed PBMCs. Blood from healthy controls was obtained either as purchased buffy coats or from healthy volunteers. Healthy control blood was processed to PBMCs with a Ficoll density gradient and then cryopreserved, whereas patient PBMCs were collected both before and after transplant. This clone has just a few counts. Its target antigen remains unknown. Per-base quality was not reported, and no clone a single base away is much larger than it. The receptor was derived from a human donor in good health. The chain links TRBV9 with TRBJ2-3, and perhaps TRBD1 as D gene, on 5 matching bases. The sequenced material came from CD4+ T cells from blood. The nucleotides are TGTGCCAGCAGCGTTCTTCAGGGCGGAGGCACAGATACGCAGTATTTT. The encoded protein is CASSVLQGGGTDTQYF.